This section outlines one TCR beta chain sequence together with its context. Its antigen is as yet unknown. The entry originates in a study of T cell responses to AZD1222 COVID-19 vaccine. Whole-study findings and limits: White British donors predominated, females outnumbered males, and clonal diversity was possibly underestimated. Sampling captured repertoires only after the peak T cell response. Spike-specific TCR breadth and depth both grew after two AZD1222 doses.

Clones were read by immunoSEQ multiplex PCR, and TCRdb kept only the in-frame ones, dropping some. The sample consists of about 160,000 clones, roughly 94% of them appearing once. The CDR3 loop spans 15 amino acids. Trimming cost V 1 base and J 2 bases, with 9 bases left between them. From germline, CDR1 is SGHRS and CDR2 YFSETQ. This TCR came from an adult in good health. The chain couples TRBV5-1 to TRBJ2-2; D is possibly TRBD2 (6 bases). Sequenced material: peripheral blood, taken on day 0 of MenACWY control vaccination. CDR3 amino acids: CASSLSGVNTGELFF. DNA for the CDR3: TGCGCCAGCAGCTTGTCGGGGGTCAACACCGGGGAGCTGTTTTTT.